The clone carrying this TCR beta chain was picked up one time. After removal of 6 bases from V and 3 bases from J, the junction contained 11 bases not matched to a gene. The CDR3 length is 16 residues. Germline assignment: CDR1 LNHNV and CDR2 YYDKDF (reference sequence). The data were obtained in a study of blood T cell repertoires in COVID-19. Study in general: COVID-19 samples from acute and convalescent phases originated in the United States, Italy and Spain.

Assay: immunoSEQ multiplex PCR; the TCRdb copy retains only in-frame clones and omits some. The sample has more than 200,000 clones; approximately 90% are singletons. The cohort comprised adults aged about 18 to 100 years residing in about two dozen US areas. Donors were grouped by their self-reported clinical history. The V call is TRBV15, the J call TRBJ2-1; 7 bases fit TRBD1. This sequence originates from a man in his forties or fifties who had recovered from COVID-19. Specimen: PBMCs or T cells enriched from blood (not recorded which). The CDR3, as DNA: TGTGCCACCAGTCAGACAGGGCTTCACAACTACAATGAGCAGTTCTTC. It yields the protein CATSQTGLHNYNEQFF. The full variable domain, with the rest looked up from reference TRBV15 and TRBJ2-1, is DAMVIQNPRYQVTQFGKPVTLSCSQTLNHNVMYWYQQKSSQAPKLLFHYYDKDFNNEADTPDNFQSRRPNTSFCFLDIRSPGLGDTAMYLCATSQTGLHNYNEQFFGPGTRLTVL.